This T cell receptor (beta chain) originates from a study of T cells after yellow fever vaccination. Overall study: Fractions of low cell number were prepared using SMART-Seq v4 Ultra Low Input. General study findings and limits: Clones from primary vaccination mostly reappeared after the booster (around 96% CD4, approximately 91% CD8).

As concerns this clonotype: The antigen is unknown.

Template-switching 5'RACE yielded the TCR cDNA; a universal primer site and UMIs were added in the process. From the 5' RACE reads, TCRdb called clonotypes with MiXCR, one entry per CDR3 protein. The sample holds fewer than 450,000 distinct CDR3 sequences, 3% to 4.5% seen once. The CDR3 totals 15 residues. The V gene lost 5 bases and the J gene lost 1 base, with 13 bases spanning the gap. Germline CDR1 is SEHNR and CDR2 is FQNEAQ (reference sequence). The TCR sequence derives from a man younger than 30 who received the YFV17D yellow fever vaccine. The sequencing used PBMCs, collected 5 days after the yellow fever booster vaccination. This rearrangement joins TRBV7-9 to TRBJ2-3; D is perhaps TRBD2 (5 bases). The CDR3 region is CASSPGPEGTDTQYF. The CDR3 nucleotides read TGTGCCAGCAGCCCCGGCCCGGAGGGCACAGATACGCAGTATTTT.